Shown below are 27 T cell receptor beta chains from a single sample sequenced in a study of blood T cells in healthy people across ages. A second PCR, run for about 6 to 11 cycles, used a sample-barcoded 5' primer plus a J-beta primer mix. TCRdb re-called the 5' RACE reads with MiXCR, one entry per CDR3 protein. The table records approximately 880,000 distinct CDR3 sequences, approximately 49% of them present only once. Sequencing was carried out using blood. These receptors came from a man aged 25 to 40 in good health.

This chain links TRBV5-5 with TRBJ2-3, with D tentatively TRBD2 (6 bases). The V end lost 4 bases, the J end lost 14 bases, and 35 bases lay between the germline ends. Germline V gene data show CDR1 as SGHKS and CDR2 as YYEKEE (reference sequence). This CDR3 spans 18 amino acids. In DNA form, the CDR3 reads TGTGCCAGCAGCCCCATCGAGTCGGGACTGGCGTTACACAGATACGCGTATTTT. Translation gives CASSPIESGLALHRYAYF.

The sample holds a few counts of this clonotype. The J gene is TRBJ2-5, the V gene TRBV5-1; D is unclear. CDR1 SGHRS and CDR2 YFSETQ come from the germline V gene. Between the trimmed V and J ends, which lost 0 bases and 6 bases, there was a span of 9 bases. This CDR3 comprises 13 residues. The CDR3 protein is CASSLGSIQTQYF. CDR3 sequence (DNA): TGCGCCAGCAGCTTGGGATCTATTCAGACCCAGTACTTC.

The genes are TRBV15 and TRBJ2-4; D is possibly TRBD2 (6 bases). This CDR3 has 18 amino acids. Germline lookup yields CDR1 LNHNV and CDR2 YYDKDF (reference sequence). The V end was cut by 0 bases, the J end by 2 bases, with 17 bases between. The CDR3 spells CATSRDVGGGVTKNIQYF. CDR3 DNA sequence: TGTGCCACCAGCAGAGATGTAGGCGGAGGGGTTACCAAAAACATTCAGTACTTC.

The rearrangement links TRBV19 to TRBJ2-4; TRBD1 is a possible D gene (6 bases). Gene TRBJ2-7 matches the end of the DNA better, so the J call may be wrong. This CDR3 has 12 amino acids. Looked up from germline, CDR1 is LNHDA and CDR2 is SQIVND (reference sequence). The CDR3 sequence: CASTQQGSEQYF. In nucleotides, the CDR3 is TGTGCCAGTACCCAACAGGGCTCCGAGCAGTACTTC.

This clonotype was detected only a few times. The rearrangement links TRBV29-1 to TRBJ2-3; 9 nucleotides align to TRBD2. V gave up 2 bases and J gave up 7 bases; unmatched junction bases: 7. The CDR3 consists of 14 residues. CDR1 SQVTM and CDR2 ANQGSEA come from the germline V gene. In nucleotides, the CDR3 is TGCAGCGTTGAACTAGCGGGGATCGAGAATACGCAGTATTTT. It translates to CSVELAGIENTQYF.

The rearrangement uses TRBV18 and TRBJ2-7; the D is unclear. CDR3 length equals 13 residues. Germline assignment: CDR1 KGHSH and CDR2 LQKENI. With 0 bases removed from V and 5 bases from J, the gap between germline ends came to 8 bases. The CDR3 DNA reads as TGTGCCAGCTCACCACCAGCACAGAACGAGCAGTACTTC. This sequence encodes CASSPPAQNEQYF.

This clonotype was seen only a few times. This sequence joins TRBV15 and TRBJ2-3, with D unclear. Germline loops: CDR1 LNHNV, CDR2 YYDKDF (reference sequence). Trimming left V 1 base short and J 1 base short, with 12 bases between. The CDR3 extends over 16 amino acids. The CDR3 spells CATSRGALPGTDTQYF. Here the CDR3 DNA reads TGTGCCACCAGCAGAGGGGCCTTGCCCGGCACAGATACGCAGTATTTT.

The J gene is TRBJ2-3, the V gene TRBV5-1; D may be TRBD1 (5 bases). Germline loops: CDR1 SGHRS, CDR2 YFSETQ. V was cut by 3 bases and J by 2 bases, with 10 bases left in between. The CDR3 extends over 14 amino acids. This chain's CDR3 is CASSSTVFTDTQYF. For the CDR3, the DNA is TGCGCCAGCAGCTCGACAGTATTCACAGATACGCAGTATTTT.

Written as DNA, the CDR3 is TGCAGCGGGATTAGCGGTCACACCTACGAGCAGTACTTC. It specifies CSGISGHTYEQYF. The V gene is TRBV29-1, the J gene TRBJ2-7; D is perhaps TRBD2 (6 bases). V lost 7 bases, J lost 2 bases, and 15 bases lay in between. In germline, CDR1 is SQVTM, CDR2 ANQGSEA. The CDR3 spans 13 residues.

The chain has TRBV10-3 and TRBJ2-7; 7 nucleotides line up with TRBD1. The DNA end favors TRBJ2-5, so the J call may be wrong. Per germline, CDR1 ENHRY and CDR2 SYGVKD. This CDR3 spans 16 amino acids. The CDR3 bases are TGTGCCACCAGCGACAGGGTTGCTGATTTTTCGGAGACCCAGTACTTC. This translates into CATSDRVADFSETQYF.

The DNA for the CDR3 is TGCAGTGCCATGACAGGGCAAGAGACCCAGTACTTC. Protein sequence: CSAMTGQETQYF. The chain is built from TRBV20-1 and TRBJ2-5; 7 bases align to TRBD1. CDR1 is DFQATT and CDR2 is SNEGSKA in the germline V gene (reference sequence). J lost 2 bases, V lost 6 bases, and 3 bases had no gene match. This CDR3 spans 12 amino acids.

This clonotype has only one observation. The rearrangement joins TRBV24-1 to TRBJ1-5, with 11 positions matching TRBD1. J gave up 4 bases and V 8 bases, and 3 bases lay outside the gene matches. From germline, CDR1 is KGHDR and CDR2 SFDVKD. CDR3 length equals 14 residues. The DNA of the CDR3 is TGTGCCACCATGGGACAGGGGGTGAATCAGCCCCAGCATTTT. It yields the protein CATMGQGVNQPQHF.

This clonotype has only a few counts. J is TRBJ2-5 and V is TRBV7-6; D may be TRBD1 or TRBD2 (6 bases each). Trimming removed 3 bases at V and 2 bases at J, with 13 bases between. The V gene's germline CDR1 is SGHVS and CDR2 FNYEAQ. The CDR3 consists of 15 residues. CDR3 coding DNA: TGTGCCAGCAGCTTCCTAGGGGGGATGCAAGAGACCCAGTACTTC. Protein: CASSFLGGMQETQYF. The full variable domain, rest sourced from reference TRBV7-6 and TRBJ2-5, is GAGVSQSPRYKVTKRGQDVALRCDPISGHVSLYWYRQALGQGPEFLTYFNYEAQQDKSGLPNDRFSAERPEGSISTLTIQRTEQRDSAMYRCASSFLGGMQETQYFGPGTRLLVL.

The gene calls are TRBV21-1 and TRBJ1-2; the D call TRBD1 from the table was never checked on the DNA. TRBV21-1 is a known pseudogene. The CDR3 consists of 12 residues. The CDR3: CARGRTVYGYTF. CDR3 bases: TGTGCCAGGGGAAGGACAGTCTATGGCTACACCTTC.

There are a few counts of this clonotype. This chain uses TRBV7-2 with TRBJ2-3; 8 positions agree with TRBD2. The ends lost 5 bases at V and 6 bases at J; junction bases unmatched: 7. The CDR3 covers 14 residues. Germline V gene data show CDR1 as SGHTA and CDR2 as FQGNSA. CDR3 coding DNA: TGTGCCAGCAGCCAAAGCCCGGGGGGGGATACGCAGTATTTT. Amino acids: CASSQSPGGDTQYF.

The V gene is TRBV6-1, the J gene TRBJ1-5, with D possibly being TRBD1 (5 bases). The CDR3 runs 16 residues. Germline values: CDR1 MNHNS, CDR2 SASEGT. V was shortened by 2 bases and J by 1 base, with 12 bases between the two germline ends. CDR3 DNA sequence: TGTGCCAGCAGTGAACTCGGGGGGGGAAGCAATCAGCCCCAGCATTTT. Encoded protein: CASSELGGGSNQPQHF.

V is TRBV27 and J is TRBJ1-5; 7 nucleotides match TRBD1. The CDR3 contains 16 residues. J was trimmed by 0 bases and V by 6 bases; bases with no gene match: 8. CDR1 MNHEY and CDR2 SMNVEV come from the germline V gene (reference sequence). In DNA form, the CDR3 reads TGTGCCAGCAGGCAAACCGGGACAGATAGCAATCAGCCCCAGCATTTT. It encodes CASRQTGTDSNQPQHF.

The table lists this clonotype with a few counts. The CDR3 nucleotides read TGCAGTGCCCAAACGTCTCCGTACAATGAGCAGTTCTTC. Translated, it gives CSAQTSPYNEQFF. V usage is TRBV20-1 and J usage is TRBJ2-1; D ambiguous. Germline V lookup: CDR1 DFQATT, CDR2 SNEGSKA (reference sequence). CDR3 length: 13 amino acids. V shed 6 bases and J shed 4 bases, with 13 bases lying between them.

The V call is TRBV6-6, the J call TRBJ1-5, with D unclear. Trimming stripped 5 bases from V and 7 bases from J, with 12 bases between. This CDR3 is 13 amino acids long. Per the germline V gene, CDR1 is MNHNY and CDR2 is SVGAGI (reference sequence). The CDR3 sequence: CASSNDKEQPQHF. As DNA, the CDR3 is TGTGCCAGCAGTAACGACAAGGAGCAGCCCCAGCATTTT.

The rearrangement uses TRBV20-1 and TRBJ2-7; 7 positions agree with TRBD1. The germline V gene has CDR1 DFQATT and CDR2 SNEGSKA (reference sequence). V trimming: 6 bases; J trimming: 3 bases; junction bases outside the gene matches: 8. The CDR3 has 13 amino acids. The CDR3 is CSARDSYNYEQYF. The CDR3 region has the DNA TGCAGTGCCAGGGACAGTTACAACTACGAGCAGTACTTC.

The CDR3 nucleotides are TGCAGTGCGCCACCCCCGGGAAGGAACACTGAAGCTTTCTTT. It encodes CSAPPPGRNTEAFF. This chain links TRBV20-1 with TRBJ1-1; D remains unclear. Per the germline V gene, CDR1 is DFQATT and CDR2 is SNEGSKA (reference sequence). V shed 6 bases and J shed 1 base, with 15 bases lying between them. CDR3 length equals 14 residues.

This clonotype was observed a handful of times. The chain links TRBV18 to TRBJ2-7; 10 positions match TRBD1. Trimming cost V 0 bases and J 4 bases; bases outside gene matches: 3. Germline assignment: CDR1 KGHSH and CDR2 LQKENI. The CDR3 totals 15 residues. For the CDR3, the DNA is TGTGCCAGCTCACCACCGGGACAGGGGATATACGAGCAGTACTTC. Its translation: CASSPPGQGIYEQYF.

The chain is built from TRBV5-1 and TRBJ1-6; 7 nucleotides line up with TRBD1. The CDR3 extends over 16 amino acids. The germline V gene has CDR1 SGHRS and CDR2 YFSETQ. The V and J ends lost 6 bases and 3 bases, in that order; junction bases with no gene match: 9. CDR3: CASTLQGGVYNSPLHF. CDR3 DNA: TGCGCCAGCACTCTTCAGGGGGGAGTCTATAATTCACCCCTCCACTTT.

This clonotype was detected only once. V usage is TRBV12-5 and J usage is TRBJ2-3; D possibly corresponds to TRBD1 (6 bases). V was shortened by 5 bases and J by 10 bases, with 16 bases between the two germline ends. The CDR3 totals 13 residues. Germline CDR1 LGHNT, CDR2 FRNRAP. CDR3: CASGVYPDSPQYF. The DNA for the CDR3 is TGTGCTAGTGGTGTGTATCCGGACAGTCCGCAGTATTTT. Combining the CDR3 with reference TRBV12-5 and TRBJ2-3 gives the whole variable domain DARVTQTPRHKVTEMGQEVTMRCQPILGHNTVFWYRQTMMQGLELLAYFRNRAPLDDSGMPKDRFSAEMPDATLATLKIQPSEPRDSAVYFCASGVYPDSPQYFGPGTRLTVL.

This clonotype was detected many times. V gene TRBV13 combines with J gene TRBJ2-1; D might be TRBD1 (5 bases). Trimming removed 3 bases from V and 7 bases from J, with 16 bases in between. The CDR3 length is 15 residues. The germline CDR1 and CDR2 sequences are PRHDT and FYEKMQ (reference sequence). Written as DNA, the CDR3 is TGTGCCAGCAGCTTGGATAGGGGCTTGGGGAATGAGCAGTTCTTC. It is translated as CASSLDRGLGNEQFF.

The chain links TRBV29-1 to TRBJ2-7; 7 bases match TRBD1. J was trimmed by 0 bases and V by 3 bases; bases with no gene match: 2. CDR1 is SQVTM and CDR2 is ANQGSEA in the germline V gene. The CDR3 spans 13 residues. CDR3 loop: CSVDGDSSYEQYF. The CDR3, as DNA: TGCAGCGTTGATGGGGACAGCTCCTACGAGCAGTACTTC.

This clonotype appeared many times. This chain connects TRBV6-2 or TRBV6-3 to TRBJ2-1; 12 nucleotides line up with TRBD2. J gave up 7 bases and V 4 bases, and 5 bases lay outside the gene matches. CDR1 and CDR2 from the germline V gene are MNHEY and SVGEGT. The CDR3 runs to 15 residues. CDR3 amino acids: CASSSGLAGYNEQFF. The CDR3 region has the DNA TGTGCCAGCAGTTCGGGACTAGCGGGTTATAATGAGCAGTTCTTC.